This T cell receptor (beta chain) was captured by sequencing in a study of blood T cell repertoires in COVID-19. CDR3 size: 14 residues. CDR1 SGHRS and CDR2 YFSETQ come from the germline V gene. The V gene end was trimmed by 4 bases and the J gene end by 6 bases; junction bases not matched to a gene: 6. Clinical history reported by participants formed the basis on which cohorts were assigned. Each recovered donor of Cohort 3 presented with two negative PCRs, clearance, or symptom resolution. Original processing methods: For nucleated cells, counts were estimated from reference gene primer amplification. Generated by immunoSEQ multiplex PCR, the TCRdb table keeps only in-frame clones and is missing some. The V and J calls and clone size come from that table; D and trimming were worked out from the DNA. Of roughly 160,000 clones listed, more than 70% are singletons.

This clonotype was obtained from a man aged 55 to 70 who had recovered from COVID-19. The chain couples TRBV5-1 to TRBJ1-4, with 7 bases lining up with TRBD1. The sequenced sample consisted of PBMCs or T cells enriched from blood (not recorded which). In DNA form, the CDR3 reads TGCGCCAGCAGCATCGGGACAGACTATGAAAAACTGTTTTTT. This translates into CASSIGTDYEKLFF.